This note documents a single TCR beta chain sequence. Sequencing was performed with immunoSEQ multiplex PCR; in TCRdb, only in-frame clones are kept and a portion is missing. Of about 62,000 clones in the sample, nearly 98% were seen once. The sample originates from a study of technical replicates of blood from several donors. The sequencing sample was made of T cells isolated from PBMCs. The TCR originated in a human donor in good health.

The CDR3, as DNA: TGCGCCAGCAGCCAAGGGCGACTGGGCAGGGAAGACAATGAGCAGTTCTTC. Encoded protein: CASSQGRLGREDNEQFF. The chain carries TRBV4-1 and TRBJ2-1, with TRBD1 as a possible D gene (5 bases). Trimming removed 1 base from V and 5 bases from J, with 18 bases in between. The CDR3 is 17 amino acids. CDR1 MGHRA and CDR2 YSYEKL come from the germline V gene.